This T cell receptor (beta chain) was recovered during a study of T-cell reconstitution after alpha-beta-depleted transplantation in children. The library targeted TCRbeta and was prepared with unique molecular identifiers. MiXCR, applied by TCRdb to the PCR reads, yields one record per CDR3 protein. The sample lists 250,000 to 300,000 distinct CDR3 sequences; over 8% were seen once. Specimen: PBMCs from the stem cell graft donor, collected from the stem cell graft. The receptor comes from a human donor who donated a stem cell graft to a child with SCID.

The CDR3 DNA follows: TGTGCCAGCAGCTTAAGGGTTAGCGGGGAATACAATGAGCAGTTCTTC. Amino acids: CASSLRVSGEYNEQFF. The gene calls are TRBV7-3 and TRBJ2-1; 8 nucleotides agree with TRBD2. J lost 4 bases, V lost 1 base, and 6 bases had no gene match. The germline gives CDR1 SGHTA, CDR2 FQGTGA. The CDR3 contains 16 residues.